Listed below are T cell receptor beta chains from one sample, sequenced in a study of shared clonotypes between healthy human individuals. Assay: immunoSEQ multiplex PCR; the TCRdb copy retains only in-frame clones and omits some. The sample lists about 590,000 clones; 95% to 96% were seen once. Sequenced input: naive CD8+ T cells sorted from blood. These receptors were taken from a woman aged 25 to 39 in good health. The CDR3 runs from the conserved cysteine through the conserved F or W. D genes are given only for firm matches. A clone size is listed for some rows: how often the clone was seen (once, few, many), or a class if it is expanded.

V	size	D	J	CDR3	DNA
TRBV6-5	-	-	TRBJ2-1	CASSYAGHDINNEQFF	TGTGCCAGCAGTTACGCGGGACACGATATTAACAATGAGCAGTTCTTC
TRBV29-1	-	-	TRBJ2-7	CSGVWTYEQYF	TGCAGCGGCGTCTGGACCTACGAGCAGTACTTC
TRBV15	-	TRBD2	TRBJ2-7	CATSRETYLTSGRRSYEQYF	TGTGCCACCAGCAGAGAAACCTATCTCACTAGCGGGAGACGCTCCTACGAGCAGTACTTC
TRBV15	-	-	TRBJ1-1	CATSWSRGIAEAFF	TGTGCCACCAGTTGGTCTCGGGGAATAGCTGAAGCTTTCTTT
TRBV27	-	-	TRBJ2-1	CASSLEWGNEQFF	TGTGCCAGCAGTTTAGAGTGGGGCAATGAGCAGTTCTTC
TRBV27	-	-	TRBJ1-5	CASSSDLDRNQPQHF	TGTGCCAGCAGTTCCGACCTAGACCGGAATCAGCCCCAGCATTTT
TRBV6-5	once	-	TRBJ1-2	CARSHGYTF	TGTGCCAGGAGTCATGGCTACACCTTC
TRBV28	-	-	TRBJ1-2	CASAVALTYGYTF	TGTGCCAGCGCCGTCGCGTTGACGTATGGCTACACCTTC
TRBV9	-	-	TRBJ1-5	CASSADQGNQPQHF	TGTGCCAGCAGCGCCGATCAGGGGAATCAGCCCCAGCATTTT
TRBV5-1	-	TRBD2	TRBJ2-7	CASSWGTINYEQYF	TGCGCCAGCAGCTGGGGGACTATCAACTACGAGCAGTACTTC
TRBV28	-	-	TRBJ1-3	CASSLFQGGGNTIYF	TGTGCCAGCAGTTTATTTCAGGGAGGCGGAAACACCATATATTTT
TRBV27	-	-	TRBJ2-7	CASRDYLYEQYF	TGTGCCAGCAGGGACTACCTCTACGAGCAGTACTTC
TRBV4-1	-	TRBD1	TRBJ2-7	CASSPLGQGLYEQYF	TGCGCCAGCAGCCCACTTGGACAGGGGCTATACGAGCAGTACTTC
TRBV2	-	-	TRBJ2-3	CATISGTDTQYF	TGTGCCACCATTAGCGGCACAGATACGCAGTATTTT
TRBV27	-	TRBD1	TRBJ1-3	CASSEQGIGNTIYF	TGTGCCAGCAGTGAACAGGGGATTGGAAACACCATATATTTT
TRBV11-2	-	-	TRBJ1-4	CASSLGGPYNEKLFF	TGTGCCAGCAGCTTAGGGGGTCCCTATAATGAAAAACTGTTTTTT
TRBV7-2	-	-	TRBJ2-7	CASSSTQAVVYEQYF	TGTGCCAGCAGTTCCACCCAAGCGGTCGTCTACGAGCAGTACTTC
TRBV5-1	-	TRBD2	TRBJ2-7	CASSLGLAGVYEQYF	TGCGCCAGCAGCTTGGGGCTAGCGGGAGTCTACGAGCAGTACTTC
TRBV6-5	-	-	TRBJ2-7	CASSEAPDTYEQYF	TGTGCCAGCAGCGAGGCTCCGGATACCTACGAGCAGTACTTC
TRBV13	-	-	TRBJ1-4	CASSSETTNEKLFF	TGTGCCAGCAGCTCCGAGACAACTAATGAAAAACTGTTTTTT
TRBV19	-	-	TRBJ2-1	CASSYGTRYNEQFF	TGTGCCAGTAGTTACGGGACAAGGTACAATGAGCAGTTCTTC
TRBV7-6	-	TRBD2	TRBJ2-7	CASSLLAGNYEQYF	TGTGCCAGCAGCCTATTAGCGGGAAACTACGAGCAGTACTTC
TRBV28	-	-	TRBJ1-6	CASSLPDNSPLHF	TGTGCCAGCAGTTTACCCGATAATTCACCCCTCCACTTT
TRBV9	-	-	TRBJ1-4	CASSVRAFGEKLFF	TGTGCCAGCAGCGTTCGGGCGTTTGGTGAAAAACTGTTTTTT
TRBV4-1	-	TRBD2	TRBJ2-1	CASSQIDALAGGNEQFF	TGCGCCAGCAGCCAGATTGATGCCCTAGCGGGAGGTAATGAGCAGTTCTTC
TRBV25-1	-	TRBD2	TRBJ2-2	CASSSLTSARPGELFF	TGTGCCAGCAGTTCCCTCACTAGCGCCCGACCCGGGGAGCTGTTTTTT
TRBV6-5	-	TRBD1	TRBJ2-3	CASSYTGQGTDTQYF	TGTGCCAGCAGTTACACGGGACAGGGCACAGATACGCAGTATTTT